This T cell receptor (beta chain) was recovered during a study of CD8 T cells in ankylosing spondylitis. Study-level findings and limits: There was a TCR beta motif, made of eight highly homologous variants, that appeared characteristic of ankylosing spondylitis blood. Several of the motif variants were reported before in synovial fluid and blood from reactive arthritis.

Molecular-barcoded quantitative 5'-RACE produced these TCR beta libraries. From the 5' RACE reads, TCRdb called clonotypes with MiXCR, one entry per CDR3 protein. The repertoire consists of a few hundred thousand distinct CDR3 sequences, with 20% to 25% occurring once and the leading ten covering 16%. In the case of this clonotype: Its antigen is undetermined.

CDR3 length equals 18 residues. V lost 0 bases to trimming and J lost 0 bases; unmatched junction nucleotides: 11. The V gene's germline CDR1 is SGHRS and CDR2 YFSETQ. Source material: blood, either unsorted or a sorted T cell fraction (not recorded which). This sequence was found in a male donor with ankylosing spondylitis. The rearrangement joins TRBV5-1 to TRBJ2-5; TRBD2 matches at 7 bases. The DNA of the CDR3 is TGCGCCAGCAGCTTGGGCGCTAGCGGACGAAATAACCAAGAGACCCAGTACTTC. Its translation: CASSLGASGRNNQETQYF.